This TCR beta chain was sequenced during a study of beta chain features in type 1 diabetes. With respect to this clone: Its antigen is not identified.

Expressed TCRB transcripts were sequenced after all isolated RNA was converted to cDNA. Assay used: immunoSEQ multiplex PCR; TCRdb lists only in-frame clones, some missing. The sample has around 99,000 clones, 30% to 40% seen once; the top ten hold 0.06% to 0.075%. CDR3 length: 13 residues. Looked up from germline, CDR1 is MNHEY and CDR2 is SVGAGI. V lost 4 bases to trimming and J lost 4 bases, with 10 bases between them. Findings and caveats of the study: Among type 1 diabetes patients, VDJ junctions had fewer insertions and more deletions.

Naive, central memory, regulatory and stem cell-like memory cells within the CD4+ compartment were sorted using CD45RO/CCR7/CD25/CD127/CD95/CD27. Material for sequencing was stem cell memory CD4+ T cells from blood. The gene calls are TRBV6-5 and TRBJ1-1; D not resolved. This clonotype was obtained from a woman aged 18 to 35 in good health. CDR3: CASSFRLVTEAFF. In nucleotides, the CDR3 is TGTGCCAGCAGTTTCCGTCTCGTCACTGAAGCTTTCTTT.